Here is one TCR beta chain with its context. This entry belongs to a study of Ad26.COV2.S vaccination and SARS-CoV-2 variants. Across the whole study: The COV1001 Ad26.COV2.S trial arm included the donor.

Specified treatment: some 20 received Ad26.COV2.S at low or high dose, single or two shots; roughly 5 received placebo; per-sample allocation not given. Sampling was done on day 63 after the first vaccine or placebo injection. Here immunoSEQ multiplex PCR was the method, and the copy in TCRdb shows in-frame clones only, minus some. The data hold about 350,000 clones, with more than 75% observed a single time. The CDR3 consists of 17 residues. J lost 9 bases, V lost 0 bases, and 14 bases had no gene match. CDR1 and CDR2 from the germline V gene are SGHKS and YYEKEE (reference sequence). The receptor comes from a person aged 18 to 59 who received the Ad26.COV2.S COVID-19 vaccine or a placebo. The source was peripheral blood, collected in a trial of Ad26.COV2.S vaccine versus placebo. The rearrangement joins TRBV5-5 to TRBJ2-1; 8 nucleotides agree with TRBD1. CDR3 DNA sequence: TGTGCCAGCAGCTTGGCCGGAGCAGGGGGCTTTTTTGGTGAGCAGTTCTTC. Amino acids: CASSLAGAGGFFGEQFF.